The T cell receptor (beta chain) under discussion was sequenced for a study of blood T cell repertoires in COVID-19. About the study: COVID-19 samples from acute and convalescent phases originated in the United States, Italy and Spain. The cDNA or gDNA used as material had been derived from T cells, B-cell-depleted T cells, or PBMCs.

From germline, CDR1 is SGHKS and CDR2 YYEKEE (reference sequence). The CDR3 covers 14 residues. Trimming took off 2 bases at V and 5 bases at J, with 10 bases between the two ends. Sequencing was performed with immunoSEQ multiplex PCR; in TCRdb, only in-frame clones are kept and a portion is missing. The table records tens of thousands of clones, 92% of them present only once. This clonotype was sampled from a man between 70 and 80 years old with active COVID-19. Sequencing input: peripheral blood. The rearrangement joins TRBV5-5 to TRBJ1-4; D might be TRBD1 (5 bases). The CDR3 nucleotides are TGTGCCAGCAGCTTCAGGGCAAAAAATGAAAAACTGTTTTTT. This gives the protein CASSFRAKNEKLFF.